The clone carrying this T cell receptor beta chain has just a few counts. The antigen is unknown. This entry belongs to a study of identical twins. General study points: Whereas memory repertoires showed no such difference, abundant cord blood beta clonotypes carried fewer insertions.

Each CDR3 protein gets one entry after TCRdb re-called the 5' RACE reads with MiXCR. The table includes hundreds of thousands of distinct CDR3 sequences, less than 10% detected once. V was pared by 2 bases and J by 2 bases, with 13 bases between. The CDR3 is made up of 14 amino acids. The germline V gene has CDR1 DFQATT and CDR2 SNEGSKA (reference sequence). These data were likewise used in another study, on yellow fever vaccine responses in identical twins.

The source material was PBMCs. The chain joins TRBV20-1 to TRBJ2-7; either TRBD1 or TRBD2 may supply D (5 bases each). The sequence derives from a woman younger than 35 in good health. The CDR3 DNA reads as TGCAGTGCTAGACAGTGGGGGATTACCTACGAGCAGTACTTC. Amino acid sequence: CSARQWGITYEQYF.